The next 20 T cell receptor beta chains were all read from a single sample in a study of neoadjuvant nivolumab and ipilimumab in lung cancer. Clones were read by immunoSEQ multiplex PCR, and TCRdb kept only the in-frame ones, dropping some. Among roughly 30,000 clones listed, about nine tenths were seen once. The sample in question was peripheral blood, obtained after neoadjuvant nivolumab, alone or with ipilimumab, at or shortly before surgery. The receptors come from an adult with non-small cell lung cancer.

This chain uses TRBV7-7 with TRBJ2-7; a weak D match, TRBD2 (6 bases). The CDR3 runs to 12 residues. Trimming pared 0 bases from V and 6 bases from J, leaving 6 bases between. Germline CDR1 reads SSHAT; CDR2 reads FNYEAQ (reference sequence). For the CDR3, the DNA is TGTGCCAGCAGCTTAGCGGGAGGCGAGCAGTACTTC. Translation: CASSLAGGEQYF.

The CDR3 is CASSQRLAGGEQYF. The CDR3 DNA sequence: TGCGCCAGCAGCCAAAGACTAGCGGGTGGCGAGCAGTACTTC. V gene TRBV4-1 combines with J gene TRBJ2-7; 10 positions agree with TRBD2. CDR1 is MGHRA and CDR2 is YSYEKL in the germline V gene. V gave up 2 bases and J gave up 6 bases; unmatched junction bases: 4. The CDR3 is 14 amino acids.

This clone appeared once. Here the CDR3 DNA reads TGCGCCAGCAGCTCCCCGACAGCTAACACTGAAGCTTTCTTT. This sequence encodes CASSSPTANTEAFF. The chain employs TRBV4-1 and TRBJ1-1, with D maybe TRBD1 (5 bases). The V gene's germline CDR1 is MGHRA and CDR2 YSYEKL. V lost 5 bases and J 2 bases, leaving 12 bases between the germline ends. The CDR3 is 14 residues long.

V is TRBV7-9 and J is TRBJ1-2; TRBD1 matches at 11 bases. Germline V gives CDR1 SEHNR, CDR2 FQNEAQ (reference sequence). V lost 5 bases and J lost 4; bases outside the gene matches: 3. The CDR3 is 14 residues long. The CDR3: CASSPGTGGYGYTF. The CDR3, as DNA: TGTGCCAGCAGCCCCGGGACAGGGGGCTATGGCTACACCTTC.

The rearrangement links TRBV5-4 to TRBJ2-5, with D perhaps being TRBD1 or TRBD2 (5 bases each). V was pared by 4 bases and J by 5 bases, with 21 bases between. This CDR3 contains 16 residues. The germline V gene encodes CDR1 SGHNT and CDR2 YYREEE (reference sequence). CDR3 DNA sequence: TGTGCCAGCAGCCTAAATTCCGGGACCCAAGGGGAGACCCAGTACTTC. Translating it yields CASSLNSGTQGETQYF.

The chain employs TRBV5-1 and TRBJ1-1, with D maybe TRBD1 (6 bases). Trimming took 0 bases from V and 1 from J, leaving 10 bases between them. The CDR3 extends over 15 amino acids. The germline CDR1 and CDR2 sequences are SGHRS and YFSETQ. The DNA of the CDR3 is TGCGCCAGCAGCTTGGTCCCGGGACAGAACACTGAAGCTTTCTTT. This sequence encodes CASSLVPGQNTEAFF.

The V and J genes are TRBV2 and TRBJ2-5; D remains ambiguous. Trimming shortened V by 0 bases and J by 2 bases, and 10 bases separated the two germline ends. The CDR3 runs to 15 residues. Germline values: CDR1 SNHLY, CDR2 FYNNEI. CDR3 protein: CASSEALVGQETQYF. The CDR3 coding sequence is TGTGCCAGCAGTGAAGCGCTCGTGGGTCAAGAGACCCAGTACTTC.

CDR3 protein: CASSLVGGLSYNSPLHF. CDR3 bases: TGTGCCAGCAGCTTAGTAGGGGGTTTGTCCTATAATTCACCCCTCCACTTT. The V and J genes are TRBV7-9 and TRBJ1-6, with a possible D match to TRBD1 (6 bases). Germline V gives CDR1 SEHNR, CDR2 FQNEAQ (reference sequence). Trimming removed 1 base from V and 1 base from J, with 11 bases in between. The CDR3 has 17 residues.

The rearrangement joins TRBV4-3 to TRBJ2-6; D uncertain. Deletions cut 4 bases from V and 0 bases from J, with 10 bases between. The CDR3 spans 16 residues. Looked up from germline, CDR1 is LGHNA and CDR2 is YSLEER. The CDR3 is CASSPGRVSGANVLTF. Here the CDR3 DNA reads TGCGCCAGCAGCCCTGGACGGGTCTCTGGGGCCAACGTCCTGACTTTC.

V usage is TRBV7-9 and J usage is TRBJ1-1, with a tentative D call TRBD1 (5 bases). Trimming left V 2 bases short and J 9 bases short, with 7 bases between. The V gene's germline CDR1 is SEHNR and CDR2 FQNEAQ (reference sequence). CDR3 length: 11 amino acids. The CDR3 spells CASSLQGKAFF. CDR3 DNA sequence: TGTGCCAGCAGCTTACAGGGAAAAGCTTTCTTT.

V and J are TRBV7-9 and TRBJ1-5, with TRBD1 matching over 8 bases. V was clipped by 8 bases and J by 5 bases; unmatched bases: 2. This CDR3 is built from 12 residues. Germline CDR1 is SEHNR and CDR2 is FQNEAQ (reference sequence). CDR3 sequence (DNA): TGTGCCAGCGGACAGGGCTATCAGCCCCAGCATTTT. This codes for CASGQGYQPQHF. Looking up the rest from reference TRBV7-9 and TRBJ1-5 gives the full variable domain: DTGVSQNPRHKITKRGQNVTFRCDPISEHNRLYWYRQTLGQGPEFLTYFQNEAQLEKSRLLSDRFSAERPKGSFSTLEIQRTEQGDSAMYLCASGQGYQPQHFGDGTRLSIL.

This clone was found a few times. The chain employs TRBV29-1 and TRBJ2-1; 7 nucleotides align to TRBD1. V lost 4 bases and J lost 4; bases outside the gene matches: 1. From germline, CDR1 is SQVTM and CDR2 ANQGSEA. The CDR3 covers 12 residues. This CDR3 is CSVGRGYNEQFF. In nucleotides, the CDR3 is TGCAGCGTTGGCAGGGGGTACAATGAGCAGTTCTTC.

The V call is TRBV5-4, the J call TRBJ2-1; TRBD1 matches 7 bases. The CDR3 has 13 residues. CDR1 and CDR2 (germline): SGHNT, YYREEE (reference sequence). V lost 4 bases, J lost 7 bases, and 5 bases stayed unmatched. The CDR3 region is CASSKQGSNEQFF. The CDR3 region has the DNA TGTGCCAGCAGCAAACAGGGGTCTAATGAGCAGTTCTTC.

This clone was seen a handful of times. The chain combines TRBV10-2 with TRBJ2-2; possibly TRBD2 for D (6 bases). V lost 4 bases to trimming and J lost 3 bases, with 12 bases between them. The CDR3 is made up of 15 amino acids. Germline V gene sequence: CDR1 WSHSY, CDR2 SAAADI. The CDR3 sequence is CASSGLGSYTGELFF. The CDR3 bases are TGCGCCAGCAGTGGACTAGGCTCTTACACCGGGGAGCTGTTTTTT.

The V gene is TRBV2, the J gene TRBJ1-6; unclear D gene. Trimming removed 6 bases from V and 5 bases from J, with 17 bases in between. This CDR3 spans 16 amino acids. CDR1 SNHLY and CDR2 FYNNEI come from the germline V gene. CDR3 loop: CASRTRPTGNNSPLHF. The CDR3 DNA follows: TGTGCCAGCAGAACCCGGCCGACGGGTAATAATTCACCCCTCCACTTT.

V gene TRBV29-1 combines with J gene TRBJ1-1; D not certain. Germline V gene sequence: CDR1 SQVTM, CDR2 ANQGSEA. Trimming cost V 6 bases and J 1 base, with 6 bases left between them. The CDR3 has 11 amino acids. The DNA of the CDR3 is TGCAGCGTCCGTGGGAACACTGAAGCTTTCTTT. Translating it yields CSVRGNTEAFF.

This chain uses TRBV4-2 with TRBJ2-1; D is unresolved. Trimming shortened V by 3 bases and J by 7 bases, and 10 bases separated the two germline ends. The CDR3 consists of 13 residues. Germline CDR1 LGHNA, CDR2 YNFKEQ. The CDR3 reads CASSHSERNEQFF. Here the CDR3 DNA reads TGTGCCAGCAGCCACTCAGAGAGGAATGAGCAGTTCTTC.

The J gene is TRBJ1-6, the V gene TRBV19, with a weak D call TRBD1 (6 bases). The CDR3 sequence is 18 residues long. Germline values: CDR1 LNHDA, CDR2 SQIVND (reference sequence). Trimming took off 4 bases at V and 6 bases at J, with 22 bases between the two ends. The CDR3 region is CASSSGTPTGDTNSPLHF. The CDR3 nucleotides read TGTGCCAGTAGTAGCGGAACCCCGACAGGAGATACTAATTCACCCCTCCACTTT.

CDR3 DNA: TGTGCCAGCAGTGAGTATGGACAGGGTAGTTCACCCCTCCACTTT. The encoded protein is CASSEYGQGSSPLHF. J is TRBJ1-6 and V is TRBV6-1, with TRBD1 matching 8 bases. CDR1 and CDR2 from the germline V gene are MNHNS and SASEGT. V dropped 3 bases and J dropped 9; count of bases not matched to a gene: 7. The CDR3 is 15 residues long.

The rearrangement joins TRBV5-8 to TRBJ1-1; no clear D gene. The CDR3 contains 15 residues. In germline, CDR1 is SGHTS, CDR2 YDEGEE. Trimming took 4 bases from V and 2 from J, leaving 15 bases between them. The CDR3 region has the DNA TGTGCCAGCAGCACCTGGGGTGAAGAAAACACTGAAGCTTTCTTT. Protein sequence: CASSTWGEENTEAFF.